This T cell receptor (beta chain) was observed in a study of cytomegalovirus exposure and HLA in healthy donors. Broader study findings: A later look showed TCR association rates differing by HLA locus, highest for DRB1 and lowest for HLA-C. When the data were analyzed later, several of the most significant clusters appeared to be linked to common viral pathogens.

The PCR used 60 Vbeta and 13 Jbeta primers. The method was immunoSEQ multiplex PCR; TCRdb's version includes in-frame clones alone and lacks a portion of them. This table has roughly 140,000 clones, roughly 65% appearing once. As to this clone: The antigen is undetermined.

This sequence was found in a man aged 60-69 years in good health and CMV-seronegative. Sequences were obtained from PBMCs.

The chain's CDR3 is CASRPLAGAETQYF. The CDR3, as DNA: TGTGCCAGCAGACCGCTAGCGGGAGCGGAGACCCAGTACTTC. The chain uses TRBV28 and TRBJ2-5, with 10 bases fitting TRBD2. Germline assignment: CDR1 MDHEN and CDR2 SYDVKM. Trimming at V came to 6 bases and at J to 5 bases, leaving 6 bases not matched to a gene. This CDR3 spans 14 amino acids.